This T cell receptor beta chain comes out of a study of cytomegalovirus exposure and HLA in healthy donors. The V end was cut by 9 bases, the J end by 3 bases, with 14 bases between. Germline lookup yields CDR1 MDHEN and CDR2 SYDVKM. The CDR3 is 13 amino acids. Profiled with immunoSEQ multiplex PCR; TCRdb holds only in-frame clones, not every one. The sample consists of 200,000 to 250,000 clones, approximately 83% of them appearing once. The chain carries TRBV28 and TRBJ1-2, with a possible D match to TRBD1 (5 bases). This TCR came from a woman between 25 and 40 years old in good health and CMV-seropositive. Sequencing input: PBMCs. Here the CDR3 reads CASLRAGDYGYTF. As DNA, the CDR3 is TGTGCCAGTCTTAGGGCGGGGGACTATGGCTACACCTTC.